This T cell receptor beta chain was obtained from a study of identical twins. Points from the study as a whole: Sequences that were beta out-of-frame showed weaker excess twin sharing. The analysis was cross-sectional rather than longitudinal within donors.

Addition of a universal primer site occurred through template switching, and cDNA carried unique molecular identifiers. TCRdb used MiXCR to reprocess the 5' RACE reads, holding one entry per CDR3 protein. This sample yields some 1,600,000 distinct CDR3 sequences, of which less than 40% are seen a single time; around 0.3% belongs to the top ten. About this clonotype itself: Its specificity is unknown.

In germline, CDR1 is SNHLY, CDR2 FYNNEI. This CDR3 region has 17 residues. V shed 1 base and J 2 bases; nucleotides not matched to a gene: 4. The sample consisted of cord blood. This clonotype originated in a newborn girl in good health. The gene calls are TRBV2 and TRBJ2-3; 12 bases match TRBD2. The CDR3 DNA follows: TGTGCCAGCAGTGAAGGACTAGCGGGAGTTGCCACAGATACGCAGTATTTT. Its protein product is CASSEGLAGVATDTQYF.